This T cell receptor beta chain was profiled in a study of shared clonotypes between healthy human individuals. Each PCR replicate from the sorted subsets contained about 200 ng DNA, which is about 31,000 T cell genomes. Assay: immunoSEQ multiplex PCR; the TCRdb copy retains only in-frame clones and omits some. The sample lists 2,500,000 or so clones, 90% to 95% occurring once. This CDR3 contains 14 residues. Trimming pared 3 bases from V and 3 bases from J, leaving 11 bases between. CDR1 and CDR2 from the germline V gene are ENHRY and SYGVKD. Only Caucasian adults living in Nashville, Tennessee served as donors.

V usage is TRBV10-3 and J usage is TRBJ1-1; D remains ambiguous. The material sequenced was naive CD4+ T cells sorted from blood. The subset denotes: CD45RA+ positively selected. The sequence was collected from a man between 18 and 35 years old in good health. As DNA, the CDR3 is TGTGCCATCAGTGAAACGGCGGGGTACACTGAAGCTTTCTTT. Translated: CAISETAGYTEAFF.